This paragraph covers one T cell receptor beta chain sequence. What it recognizes is unknown. Using immunoSEQ multiplex PCR, the repertoire was profiled, and TCRdb retains in-frame clones only, with some absent. This sample yields tens of thousands of clones, of which 92% are seen a single time; roughly 3% belongs to the top ten. This record belongs to a study of T cell responses to AZD1222 COVID-19 vaccine. General study results and limits: Among the donors, most were white British and more were female, and clonal diversity was possibly underestimated. With dominance at 160-218 and 743-854, vaccine-associated CD4 TCRs spanned spike.

The germline gives CDR1 SGDLS, CDR2 YYNGEE. The V and J ends lost 3 bases and 3 bases, in that order; junction bases with no gene match: 7. This CDR3 contains 16 residues. This TCR was sampled from an adult who received the AZD1222 COVID-19 vaccine. The sequencing used peripheral blood, collected 28 days after the second AZD1222 dose. The rearrangement links TRBV9 to TRBJ2-2; the match to TRBD1 covers 8 bases. CDR3 sequence reads: CASSAETGAYTGELFF. In DNA, the CDR3 is TGTGCCAGCAGCGCAGAGACAGGGGCTTACACCGGGGAGCTGTTTTTT.